This T cell receptor (beta chain) was retrieved from a study of T cells after yellow fever vaccination. A process of 5'RACE template switching, which added a universal primer site and UMIs, was used to make TCR cDNA. TCRdb reprocessed the 5' RACE reads with MiXCR, giving one entry per CDR3 protein. The table includes roughly 120,000 distinct CDR3 sequences, 7.4% detected once. This CDR3 is 15 amino acids long. Trimming pared 0 bases from V and 1 base from J, leaving 9 bases between. Germline V lookup: CDR1 MNHEY, CDR2 SVGAGI. This clonotype was detected ten times or more. This sample comprised CD4+ T cells sorted from PBMCs, obtained 10 to 11 days after the first yellow fever vaccination. J is TRBJ1-1 and V is TRBV6-5; D unresolved. The source is a man between 18 and 29 years old who received the YFV17D yellow fever vaccine. CDR3 loop: CASSYSIQPNTEAFF. The CDR3 region has the DNA TGTGCCAGCAGTTACTCGATCCAGCCGAACACTGAAGCTTTCTTT.